This T cell receptor (beta chain) stems from a study of shared clonotypes between healthy human individuals. Study-wide context: The people who gave samples were a couple of women and three men aged 18 to 49. Study-wide results and limits: Estimated richness was generally greater in naive than memory subsets.

CDR3 length: 14 residues. V was clipped by 6 bases and J by 4 bases; unmatched bases: 8. Germline CDR1 MNHEY, CDR2 SMNVEV (reference sequence). In the naive CD8 group, cells lacked CD45RO and were positively selected for CCR7, so terminally differentiated effector memory CD45RA+ cells were left out. The repertoire was sequenced with immunoSEQ multiplex PCR; TCRdb's copy has only in-frame clones and lacks some. The sample carries approximately 740,000 clones, about 92% recorded once. In the case of this clone: Its antigen is undetermined.

The TCR originated in a man younger than 45 in good health. Sequenced: naive CD8+ T cells sorted from blood. This chain joins TRBV27 and TRBJ1-2, with 7 bases aligning to TRBD1. The CDR3 loop reads CASSPDRYGYGYTF. The CDR3 nucleotides are TGTGCCAGCAGCCCGGACAGGTATGGCTATGGCTACACCTTC.